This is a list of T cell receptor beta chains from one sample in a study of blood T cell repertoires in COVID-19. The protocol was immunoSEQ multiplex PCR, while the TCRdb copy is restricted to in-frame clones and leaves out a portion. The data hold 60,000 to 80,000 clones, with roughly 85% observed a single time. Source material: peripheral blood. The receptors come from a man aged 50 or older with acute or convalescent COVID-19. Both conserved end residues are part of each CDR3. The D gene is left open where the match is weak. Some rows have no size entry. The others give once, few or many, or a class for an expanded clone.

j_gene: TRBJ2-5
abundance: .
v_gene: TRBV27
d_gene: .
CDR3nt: TGTGCCAGCAGTCCCACTAGCTGGGGGGAGACCCAGTACTTC
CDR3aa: CASSPTSWGETQYF

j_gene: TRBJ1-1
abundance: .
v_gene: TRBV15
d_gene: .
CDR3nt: TGTGCCACCAGCAGAGAAAAGTCAGGGAGGAAAGCTTTCTTT
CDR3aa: CATSREKSGRKAFF

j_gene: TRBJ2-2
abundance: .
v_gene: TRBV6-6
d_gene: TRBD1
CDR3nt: TGTGCCAGCAAGGGGACAGGGAGGAGCGGGGAGCTGTTTTTT
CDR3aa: CASKGTGRSGELFF

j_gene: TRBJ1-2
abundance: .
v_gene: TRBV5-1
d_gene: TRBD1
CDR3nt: TGCGCCAGCAGCCCAGACAGGGACTATGGCTACACCTTC
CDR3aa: CASSPDRDYGYTF

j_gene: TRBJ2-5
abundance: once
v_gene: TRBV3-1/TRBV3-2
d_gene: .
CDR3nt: TGTGCCAGCAGCTATCGACAAGCCCAACAAGAGACCCAGTACTTC
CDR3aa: CASSYRQAQQETQYF

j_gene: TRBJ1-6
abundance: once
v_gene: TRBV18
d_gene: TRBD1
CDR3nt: TGTGCCAGCTCACCTACAGGGGGGAATTCACCCCTCCACTTT
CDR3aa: CASSPTGGNSPLHF

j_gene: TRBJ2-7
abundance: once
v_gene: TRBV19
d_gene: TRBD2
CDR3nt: TGTGCCAGTAGTACTAGCGGGGGACACTCCTACGAGCAGTACTTC
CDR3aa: CASSTSGGHSYEQYF

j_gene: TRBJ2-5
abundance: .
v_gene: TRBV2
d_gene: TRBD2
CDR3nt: TGTGCCAGCAGAAGGACTAGCGGGTTGTCGGGTGAGACCCAGTACTTC
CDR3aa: CASRRTSGLSGETQYF

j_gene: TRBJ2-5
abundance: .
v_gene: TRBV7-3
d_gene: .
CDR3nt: TGTGCCAGCAGCTTTGAAGGGGGAGAGACCCAGTACTTC
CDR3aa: CASSFEGGETQYF

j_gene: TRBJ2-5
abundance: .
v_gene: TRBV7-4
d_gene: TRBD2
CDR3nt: TGTGCCAGGACCTATAGCGGGGGTTGGGAGACCCAGTACTTC
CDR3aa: CARTYSGGWETQYF

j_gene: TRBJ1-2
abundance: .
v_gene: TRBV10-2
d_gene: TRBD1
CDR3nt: TGCGCCAGCAGTAATACGCAGGGGGCGTATGGCTACACCTTC
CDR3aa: CASSNTQGAYGYTF

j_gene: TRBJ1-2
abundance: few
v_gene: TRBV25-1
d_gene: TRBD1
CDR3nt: TGTGCCAGCAGTGAATATCCTCCAGGGGGCAACTATGGCTACACCTTC
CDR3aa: CASSEYPPGGNYGYTF

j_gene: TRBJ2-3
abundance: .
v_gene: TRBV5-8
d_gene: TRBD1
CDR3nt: TGTGCCAGCCGAAGGACAGGCACCGGAGATACGCAGTATTTT
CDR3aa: CASRRTGTGDTQYF

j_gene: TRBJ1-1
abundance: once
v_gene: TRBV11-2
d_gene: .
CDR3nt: TGTGCCAGCAGCTTATCCCAGGGCCGCACTGAAGCTTTCTTT
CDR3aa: CASSLSQGRTEAFF

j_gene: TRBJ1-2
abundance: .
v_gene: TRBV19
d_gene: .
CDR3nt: TGTGCCAGTAGTTTACAGGGCTGGGGTGGCTACACCTTC
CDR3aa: CASSLQGWGGYTF

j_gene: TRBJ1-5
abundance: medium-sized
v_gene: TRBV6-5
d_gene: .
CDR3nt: TGTGCCAGCTCTCAAGGGGGTCAGCCCCAGCATTTT
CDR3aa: CASSQGGQPQHF

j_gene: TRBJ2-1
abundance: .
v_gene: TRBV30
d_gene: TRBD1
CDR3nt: TGTGCCTGGAGGGGGGACAGGGGGAATGAGCAGTTCTTC
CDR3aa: CAWRGDRGNEQFF

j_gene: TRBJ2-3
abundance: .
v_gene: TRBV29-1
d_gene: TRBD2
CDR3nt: TGCAGCGTTTACAGCGGGGGAGGCACAGATACGCAGTATTTT
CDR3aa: CSVYSGGGTDTQYF

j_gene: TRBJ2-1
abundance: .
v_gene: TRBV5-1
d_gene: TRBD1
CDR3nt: TGCGCCAGCAGCTGGACGGACAGGGAGAACAATGAGCAGTTCTTC
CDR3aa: CASSWTDRENNEQFF

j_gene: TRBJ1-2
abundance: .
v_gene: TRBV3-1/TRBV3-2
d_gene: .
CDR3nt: TGTGCCAGCAGCCAAGACCTTGGTGAAACTTATCGTCTCTTGGGCTACACCTTC
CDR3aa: CASSQDLGETYRLLGYTF

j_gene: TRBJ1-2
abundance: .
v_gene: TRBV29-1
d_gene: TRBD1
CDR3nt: TGCAGCGTTGACAATGGACAGGCCCAGAACTATGGCTACACCTTC
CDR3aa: CSVDNGQAQNYGYTF

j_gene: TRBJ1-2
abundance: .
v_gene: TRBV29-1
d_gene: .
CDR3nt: TGCAGCGTTGGGGAGGGCTATGGCTACACCTTC
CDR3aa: CSVGEGYGYTF

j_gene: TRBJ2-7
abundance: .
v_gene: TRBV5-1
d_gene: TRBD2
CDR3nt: TGCGCCAGCAGCTTGCCTAGCGGGGAATCCTACGAGCAGTACTTC
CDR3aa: CASSLPSGESYEQYF

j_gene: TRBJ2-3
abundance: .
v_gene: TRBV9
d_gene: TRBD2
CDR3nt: TGTGCCAGCAGCGTCTTGGGGACTAGCAGAGATACGCAGTATTTT
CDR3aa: CASSVLGTSRDTQYF

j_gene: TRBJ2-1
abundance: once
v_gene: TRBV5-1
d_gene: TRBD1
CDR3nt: TGCGCCAGCAGGGACAGGAGCTCCTACAATGAGCAGTTCTTC
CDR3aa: CASRDRSSYNEQFF

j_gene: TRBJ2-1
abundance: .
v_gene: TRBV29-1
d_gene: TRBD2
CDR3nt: TGCAGCGTTGAAGATCCGGGTAGCGGGGGTGTCAATGAGCAGTTCTTC
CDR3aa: CSVEDPGSGGVNEQFF

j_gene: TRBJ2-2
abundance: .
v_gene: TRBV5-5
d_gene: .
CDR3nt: TGTGCCAGCAGCCGGCTGTTGGGGGCGCTTAACGGGGAGCTGTTTTTT
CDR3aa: CASSRLLGALNGELFF